The T cell receptor beta chain described here comes from a study of OX40 agonist ivuxolimab in advanced cancers. With V trimmed by 3 bases and J by 2 bases, 16 bases remained unmatched. The V gene's germline CDR1 is LGHNA and CDR2 YSLEER. CDR3 length: 19 residues. Using immunoSEQ multiplex PCR, the repertoire was profiled, and TCRdb retains in-frame clones only, with some absent. Here the sample spans about 28,000 clones, about 80% being singletons. The chain is built from TRBV4-3 and TRBJ2-3; 8 bases match TRBD2. Sequenced here: CD4+ or CD8+ T cells sorted from blood, sampled in a trial of the OX40 agonist ivuxolimab. This clonotype was sampled from an adult with an advanced solid tumor such as melanoma, head and neck, liver or kidney cancer. CDR3 bases: TGCGCCAGCAGCCACAAACCCCTACTAGCGGCGTACCTCACAGATACGCAGTATTTT. Translated: CASSHKPLLAAYLTDTQYF.